This T cell receptor beta chain was obtained from a study of blood T cell repertoires in COVID-19. In the study overall: COVID-19 samples collected from the United States, Italy and Spain covered acute and convalescent phases. PBMCs, B-cell-depleted T cells, or T cells provided the cDNA or gDNA that made up the material.

This clone was seen only a few times. Germline assignment: CDR1 LGHDT and CDR2 YNNKEL (reference sequence). The CDR3 is 12 residues long. V was clipped by 2 bases and J by 4 bases, with 6 bases between them. Under the authors' procedure: Amplification of reference gene primers was used by the study to estimate nucleated cell counts. Some clones are missing from TCRdb's copy, which holds only in-frame ones; the method was immunoSEQ multiplex PCR. V, J and clone size are taken as reported in that table, and D and trimming were inferred from the DNA itself. The sample lists about 66,000 clones, around three quarters occurring once.

The TCR was taken from a human donor in a cohort sampled during active COVID-19. The rearrangement links TRBV3-1 (or the pseudogene TRBV3-2) to TRBJ2-7; D gene unclear. Sequenced input: peripheral blood. CDR3 protein: CASSQPRYEQYF. CDR3 nucleotide sequence: TGTGCCAGCAGCCAACCCAGGTACGAGCAGTACTTC.